The text below deals with one T cell receptor beta chain. Antigen unknown. This record comes from a study of shared clonotypes between healthy human individuals. The study's findings and limits: Generation probability values for non-shared clonotypes were lower than those for clonotypes shared by all four donors. Shared clonotypes: roughly 4.7% naive CD4, around 3.7% naive CD8, about 2.4% memory CD4, 0.4% to 0.45% memory CD8.

The J segment lost 3 bases and the V segment lost 5 bases, leaving 9 bases of the junction unmatched. The germline V gene has CDR1 LNHDA and CDR2 SQIVND (reference sequence). The CDR3 extends over 15 amino acids. Replicate PCRs from sorted subsets contained 200 ng DNA, which is tens of thousands of T cell genomes. TCRdb keeps only in-frame clones here, not all; method: immunoSEQ multiplex PCR. The sample holds roughly 2,300,000 clones, 80% to 95% seen once. The source material was naive CD4+ T cells from PBMCs. Described subset: CD45RA+ positively selected. The chain couples TRBV19 to TRBJ1-2, with TRBD1 matching 7 bases. The receptor was derived from a man aged 18 to 30 in good health. Some clones in this sample may be carry-over from other donors' samples. CDR3: CASSSTGRIHYGYTF. For the CDR3, the DNA is TGTGCCAGTAGTTCGACAGGGCGGATTCACTATGGCTACACCTTC.